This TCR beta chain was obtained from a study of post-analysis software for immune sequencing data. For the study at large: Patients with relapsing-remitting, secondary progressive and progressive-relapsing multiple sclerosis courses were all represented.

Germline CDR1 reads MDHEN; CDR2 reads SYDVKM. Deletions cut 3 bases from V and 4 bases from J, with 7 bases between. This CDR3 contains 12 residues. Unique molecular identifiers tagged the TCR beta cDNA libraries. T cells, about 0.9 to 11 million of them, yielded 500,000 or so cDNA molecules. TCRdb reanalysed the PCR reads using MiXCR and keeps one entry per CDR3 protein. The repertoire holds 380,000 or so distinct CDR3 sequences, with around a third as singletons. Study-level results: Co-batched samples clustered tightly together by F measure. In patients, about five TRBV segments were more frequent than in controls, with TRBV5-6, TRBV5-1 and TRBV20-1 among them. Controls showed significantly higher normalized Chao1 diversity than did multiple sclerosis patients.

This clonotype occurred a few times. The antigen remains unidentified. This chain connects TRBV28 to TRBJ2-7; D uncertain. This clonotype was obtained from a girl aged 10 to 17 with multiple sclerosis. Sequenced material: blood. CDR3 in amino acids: CASSFSEYEQYF. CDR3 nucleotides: TGTGCCAGCAGTTTTTCGGAGTACGAGCAGTACTTC.